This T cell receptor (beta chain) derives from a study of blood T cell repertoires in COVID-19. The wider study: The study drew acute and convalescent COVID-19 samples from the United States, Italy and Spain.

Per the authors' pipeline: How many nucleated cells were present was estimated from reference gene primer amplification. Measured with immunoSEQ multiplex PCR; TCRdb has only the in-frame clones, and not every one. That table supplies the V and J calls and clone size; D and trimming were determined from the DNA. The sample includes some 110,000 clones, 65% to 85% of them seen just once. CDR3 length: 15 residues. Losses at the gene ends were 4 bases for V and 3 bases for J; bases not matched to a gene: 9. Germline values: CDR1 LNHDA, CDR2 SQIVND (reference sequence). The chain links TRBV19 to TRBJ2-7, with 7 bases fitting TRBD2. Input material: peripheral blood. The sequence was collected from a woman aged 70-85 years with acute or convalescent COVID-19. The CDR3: CASSTISGARYEQYF. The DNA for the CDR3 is TGTGCCAGTAGTACTATCAGCGGGGCCCGCTACGAGCAGTACTTC.